This T cell receptor (beta chain) was retrieved from a study of blood T cells in healthy people across ages. Together with a sample-barcoded 5' primer, a J-beta primer mix was included in a second PCR lasting roughly 6 to 12 cycles. TCRdb redid the calling of the 5' RACE reads with MiXCR, one entry per CDR3 protein. The sample has about 810,000 distinct CDR3 sequences; around 36% are singletons. Sample: blood. The clonotype was recovered from a man aged 18 to 35 in good health.

CDR3 sequence (DNA): TGTGCCAGCAGCTTAGAAGTTAGTCTGGAGACCCAGTACTTC. It yields the protein CASSLEVSLETQYF. The chain joins TRBV7-2 to TRBJ2-5, with D unresolved. With 1 base removed from V and 5 bases from J, the gap between germline ends came to 11 bases. Germline CDR1 reads SGHTA; CDR2 reads FQGNSA. The CDR3 covers 14 residues. The variable domain in full, with the rest retrieved from reference TRBV7-2 and TRBJ2-5, is GAGVSQSPSNKVTEKGKDVELRCDPISGHTALYWYRQSLGQGLEFLIYFQGNSAPDKSGLPSDRFSAERTGGSVSTLTIQRTQQEDSAVYLCASSLEVSLETQYFGPGTRLLVL.